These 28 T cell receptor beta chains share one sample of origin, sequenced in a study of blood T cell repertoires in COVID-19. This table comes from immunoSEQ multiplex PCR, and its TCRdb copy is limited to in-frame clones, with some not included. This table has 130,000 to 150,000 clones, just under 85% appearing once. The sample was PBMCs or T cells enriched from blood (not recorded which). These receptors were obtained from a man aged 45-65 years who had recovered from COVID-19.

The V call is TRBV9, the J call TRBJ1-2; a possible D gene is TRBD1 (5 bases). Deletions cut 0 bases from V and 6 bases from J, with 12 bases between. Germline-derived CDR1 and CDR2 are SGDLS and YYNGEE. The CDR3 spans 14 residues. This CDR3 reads CASSVGSGPHGYTF. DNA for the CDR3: TGTGCCAGCAGCGTAGGGTCAGGGCCCCATGGCTACACCTTC.

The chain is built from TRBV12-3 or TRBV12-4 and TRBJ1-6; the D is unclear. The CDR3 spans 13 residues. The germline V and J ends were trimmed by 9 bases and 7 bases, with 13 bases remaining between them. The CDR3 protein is CASYGGNNSPLHF. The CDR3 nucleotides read TGTGCCAGTTACGGAGGGAACAATTCACCCCTCCACTTT.

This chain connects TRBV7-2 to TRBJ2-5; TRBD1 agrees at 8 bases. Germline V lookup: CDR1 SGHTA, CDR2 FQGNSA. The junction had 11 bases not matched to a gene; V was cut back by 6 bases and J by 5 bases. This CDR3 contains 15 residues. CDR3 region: CASSLQGASGETQYF. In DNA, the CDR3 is TGTGCCAGCAGTCTTCAGGGGGCGAGTGGGGAGACCCAGTACTTC.

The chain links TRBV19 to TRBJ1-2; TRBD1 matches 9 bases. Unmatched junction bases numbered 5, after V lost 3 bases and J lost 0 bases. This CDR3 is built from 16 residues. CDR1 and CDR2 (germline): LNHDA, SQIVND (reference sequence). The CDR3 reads CASSITGQGANYGYTF. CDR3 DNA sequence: TGTGCCAGTAGTATCACGGGACAGGGAGCTAACTATGGCTACACCTTC.

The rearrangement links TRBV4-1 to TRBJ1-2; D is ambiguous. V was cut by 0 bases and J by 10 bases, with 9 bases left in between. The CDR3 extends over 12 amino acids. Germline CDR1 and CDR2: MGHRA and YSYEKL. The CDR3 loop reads CASSQDRQDYTF. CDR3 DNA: TGCGCCAGCAGCCAAGATCGCCAGGACTACACCTTC.

CDR3 sequence reads: CASSGRVIGEQYF. Here the CDR3 DNA reads TGTGCCAGCAGCGGCAGGGTAATCGGCGAGCAGTACTTC. The J gene is TRBJ2-7, the V gene TRBV9; possibly TRBD1 for D (5 bases). The germline gives CDR1 SGDLS, CDR2 YYNGEE. This CDR3 has 13 residues. The V end was cut by 3 bases, the J end by 6 bases, with 13 bases between.

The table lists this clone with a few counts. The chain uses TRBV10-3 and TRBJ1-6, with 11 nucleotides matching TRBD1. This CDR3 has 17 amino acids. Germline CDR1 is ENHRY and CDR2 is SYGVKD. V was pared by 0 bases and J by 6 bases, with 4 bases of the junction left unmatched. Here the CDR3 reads CAISESGQGEVNSPLHF. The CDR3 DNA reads TGTGCCATCAGTGAGTCGGGACAGGGGGAAGTTAATTCACCCCTCCACTTT.

CDR3 DNA: TGTGCCAGCAGCGGACTAGCAAGCACAGATACGCAGTATTTT. Its translation is CASSGLASTDTQYF. The V call is TRBV27, the J call TRBJ2-3; 8 nucleotides align to TRBD2. Germline V gives CDR1 MNHEY, CDR2 SMNVEV (reference sequence). V trimming: 6 bases; J trimming: 0 bases; junction bases outside the gene matches: 2. CDR3 length equals 14 residues.

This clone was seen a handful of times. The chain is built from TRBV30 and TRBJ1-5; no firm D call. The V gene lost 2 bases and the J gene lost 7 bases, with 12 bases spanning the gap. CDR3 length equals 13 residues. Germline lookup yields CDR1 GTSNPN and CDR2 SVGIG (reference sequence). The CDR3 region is CAWSPTSTQPQHF. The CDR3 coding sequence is TGTGCCTGGAGTCCCACTTCAACCCAGCCCCAGCATTTT.

The DNA of the CDR3 is TGTGCCAGCAGTCCGGACAGAGGGACTGAAGCTTTCTTT. Translating it yields CASSPDRGTEAFF. The chain is built from TRBV6-5 and TRBJ1-1, with a weak D call TRBD1 (6 bases). This CDR3 contains 13 residues. Germline values: CDR1 MNHEY, CDR2 SVGAGI. V was pared by 5 bases and J by 5 bases, with 12 bases between.

The CDR3 nucleotides read TGTGCCAGCAGTTACACGAATCGGGAAGCTTTCTTT. Translation: CASSYTNREAFF. The chain is built from TRBV6-2 or TRBV6-3 and TRBJ1-1; D is unclear. The CDR3 has 12 amino acids. Trimming pared 2 bases from V and 8 bases from J, leaving 9 bases between. Per germline, CDR1 MNHEY and CDR2 SVGEGT.

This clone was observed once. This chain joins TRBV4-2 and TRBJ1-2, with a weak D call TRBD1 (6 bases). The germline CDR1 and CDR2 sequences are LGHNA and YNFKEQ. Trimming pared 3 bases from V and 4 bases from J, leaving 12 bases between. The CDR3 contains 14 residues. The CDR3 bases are TGTGCCAGCAGCCAGGGGGAACAGGGCTATGGCTACACCTTC. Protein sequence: CASSQGEQGYGYTF.

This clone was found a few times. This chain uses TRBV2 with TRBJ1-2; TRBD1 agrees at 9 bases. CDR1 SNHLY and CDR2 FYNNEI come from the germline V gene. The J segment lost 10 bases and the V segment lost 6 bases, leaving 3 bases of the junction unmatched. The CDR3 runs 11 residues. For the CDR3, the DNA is TGTGCCAGCAGACAGGGGGCGGACTACACCTTC. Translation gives CASRQGADYTF.

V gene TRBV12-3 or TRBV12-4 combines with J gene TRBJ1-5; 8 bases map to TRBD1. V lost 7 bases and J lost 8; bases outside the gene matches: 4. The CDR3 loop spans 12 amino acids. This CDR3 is CASKADREPQHF. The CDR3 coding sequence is TGTGCCAGCAAAGCGGACAGGGAGCCCCAGCATTTT.

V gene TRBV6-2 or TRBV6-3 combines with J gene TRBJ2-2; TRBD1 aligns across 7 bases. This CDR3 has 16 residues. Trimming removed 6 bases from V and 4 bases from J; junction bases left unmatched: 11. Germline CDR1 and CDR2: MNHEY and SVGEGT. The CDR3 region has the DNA TGTGCCAGCAGCCCTTTTAGGGGGCGCGGCACCGGGGAGCTGTTTTTT. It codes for CASSPFRGRGTGELFF.

CDR3 in amino acids: CASSPPVRGGDEQFF. CDR3 in DNA: TGTGCCAGCTCACCCCCTGTGAGGGGGGGGGATGAGCAGTTCTTC. The rearrangement joins TRBV18 to TRBJ2-1; tentative D call: TRBD2 (7 bases). Germline CDR1 reads KGHSH; CDR2 reads LQKENI. This CDR3 region has 15 residues. V gave up 3 bases and J gave up 8 bases, with 17 bases separating them.

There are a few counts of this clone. The CDR3 here is CASREGGLNYGYTF. For the CDR3, the DNA is TGTGCCAGCAGAGAGGGTGGCCTCAACTATGGCTACACCTTC. The rearrangement links TRBV28 to TRBJ1-2; no firm D call. V lost 6 bases and J lost 2, with 13 bases in between. This CDR3 has 14 amino acids. CDR1 and CDR2 from the germline V gene are MDHEN and SYDVKM.

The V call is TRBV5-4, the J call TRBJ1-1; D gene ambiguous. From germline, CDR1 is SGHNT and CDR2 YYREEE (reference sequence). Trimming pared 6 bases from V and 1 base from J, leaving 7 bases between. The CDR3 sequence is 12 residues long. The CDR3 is CASIAENTEAFF. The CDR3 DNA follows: TGTGCCAGCATCGCGGAGAACACTGAAGCTTTCTTT.

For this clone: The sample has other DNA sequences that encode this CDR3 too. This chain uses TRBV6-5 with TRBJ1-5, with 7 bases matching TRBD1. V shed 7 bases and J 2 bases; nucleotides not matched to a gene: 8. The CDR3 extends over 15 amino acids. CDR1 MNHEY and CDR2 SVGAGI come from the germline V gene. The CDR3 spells CASTPTGARNQPQHF. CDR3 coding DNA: TGTGCCAGCACCCCAACAGGGGCTCGCAATCAGCCCCAGCATTTT.

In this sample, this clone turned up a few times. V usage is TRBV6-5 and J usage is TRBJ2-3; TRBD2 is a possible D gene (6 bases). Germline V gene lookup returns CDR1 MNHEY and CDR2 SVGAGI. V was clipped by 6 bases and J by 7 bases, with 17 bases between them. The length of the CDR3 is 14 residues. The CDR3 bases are TGTGCCAGCAGGTCCCCGGGACTTGGAAATACGCAGTATTTT. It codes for CASRSPGLGNTQYF.

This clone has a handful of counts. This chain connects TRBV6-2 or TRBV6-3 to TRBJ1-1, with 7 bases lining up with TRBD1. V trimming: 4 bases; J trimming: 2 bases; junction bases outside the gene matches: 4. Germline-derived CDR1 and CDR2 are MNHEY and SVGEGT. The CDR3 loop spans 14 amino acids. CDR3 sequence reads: CASSSDRANTEAFF. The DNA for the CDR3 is TGTGCCAGCAGTTCCGACAGGGCAAACACTGAAGCTTTCTTT.

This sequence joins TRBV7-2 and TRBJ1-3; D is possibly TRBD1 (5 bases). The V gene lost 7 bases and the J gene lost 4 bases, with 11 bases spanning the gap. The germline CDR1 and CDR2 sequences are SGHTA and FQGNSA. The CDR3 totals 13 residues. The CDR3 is CASTAGLGNTIYF. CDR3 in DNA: TGTGCCAGCACCGCGGGGCTCGGAAACACCATATATTTT.

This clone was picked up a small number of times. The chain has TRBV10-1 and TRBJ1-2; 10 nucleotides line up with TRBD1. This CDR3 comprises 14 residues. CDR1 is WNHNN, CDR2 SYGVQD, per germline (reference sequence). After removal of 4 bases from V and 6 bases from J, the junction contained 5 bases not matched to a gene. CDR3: CASSGGQGSHGYTF. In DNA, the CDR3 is TGCGCCAGCAGTGGGGGACAGGGGAGCCATGGCTACACCTTC.

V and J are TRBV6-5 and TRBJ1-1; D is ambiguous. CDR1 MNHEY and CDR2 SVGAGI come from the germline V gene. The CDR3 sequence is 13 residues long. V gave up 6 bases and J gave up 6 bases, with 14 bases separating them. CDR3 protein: CASSPPGHSEAFF. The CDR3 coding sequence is TGTGCCAGCAGCCCACCTGGGCACTCTGAAGCTTTCTTT.

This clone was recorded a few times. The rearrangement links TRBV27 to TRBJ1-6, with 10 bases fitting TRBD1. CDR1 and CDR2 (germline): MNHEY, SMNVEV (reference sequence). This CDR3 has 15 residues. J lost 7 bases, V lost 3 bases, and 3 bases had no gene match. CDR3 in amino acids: CASSLVTGGNSPLHF. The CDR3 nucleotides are TGTGCCAGCAGTTTGGTGACAGGGGGCAATTCACCCCTCCACTTT.

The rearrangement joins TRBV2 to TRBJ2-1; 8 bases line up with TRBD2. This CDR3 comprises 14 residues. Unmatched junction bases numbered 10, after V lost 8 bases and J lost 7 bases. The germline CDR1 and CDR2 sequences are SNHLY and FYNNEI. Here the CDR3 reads CASPGGGRRNEQFF. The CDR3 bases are TGTGCCAGCCCGGGAGGGGGGCGACGGAATGAGCAGTTCTTC.

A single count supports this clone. The CDR3 DNA is TGTGCCAGTAGTATAGACAGATCCTATGGCTACACCTTC. This translates into CASSIDRSYGYTF. The V call is TRBV19, the J call TRBJ1-2; D not resolved. The CDR3 is 13 residues long. The germline V and J ends were trimmed by 0 bases and 4 bases, with 6 bases remaining between them. Germline V gene lookup returns CDR1 LNHDA and CDR2 SQIVND (reference sequence).

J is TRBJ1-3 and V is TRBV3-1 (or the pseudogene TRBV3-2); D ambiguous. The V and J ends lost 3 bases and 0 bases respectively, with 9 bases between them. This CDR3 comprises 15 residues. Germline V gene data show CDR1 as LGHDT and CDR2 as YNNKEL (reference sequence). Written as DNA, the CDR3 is TGTGCCAGCAGCCAGTTGGGAGTCTCTGGAAACACCATATATTTT. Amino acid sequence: CASSQLGVSGNTIYF.